A single sample is the source of the 24 T cell receptor beta chains below, sequenced in a study of PD-1 blockade in classical Hodgkin lymphoma. No patient escaped relapse after autologous stem cell transplantation, and brentuximab vedotin exposure varied. Assay: immunoSEQ multiplex PCR; the TCRdb copy retains only in-frame clones and omits some. The sample holds 90,000 to 130,000 clones, 80% to 90% seen once. Sequenced material: peripheral blood mononuclear cells (PBMCs), taken before the second cycle of nivolumab. These receptors were obtained from a human donor with classical Hodgkin lymphoma.

The V gene is TRBV30, the J gene TRBJ1-1; no clear D gene. The CDR3 covers 16 residues. Germline V gene data show CDR1 as GTSNPN and CDR2 as SVGIG (reference sequence). V gave up 0 bases and J gave up 4 bases, with 18 bases separating them. The chain's CDR3 is CAWSVSPRSFGTEAFF. The CDR3, as DNA: TGTGCCTGGAGTGTTAGCCCTAGAAGCTTCGGCACTGAAGCTTTCTTT.

This clone has a single count. The genes are TRBV15 and TRBJ2-3, with 7 bases aligning to TRBD1. From germline, CDR1 is LNHNV and CDR2 YYDKDF (reference sequence). CDR3 length: 13 residues. Germline trimming cut 4 bases from V and 3 bases from J; bases unmatched to any gene: 1. CDR3: CATSNRGTDTQYF. The CDR3 DNA reads as TGTGCCACCAGCAACAGGGGTACAGATACGCAGTATTTT.

V gene TRBV29-1 combines with J gene TRBJ1-2, with TRBD1 matching over 9 bases. The CDR3 runs 15 residues. Trimming at V came to 4 bases and at J to 5 bases, leaving 11 bases not matched to a gene. Germline V gene lookup returns CDR1 SQVTM and CDR2 ANQGSEA. CDR3 protein: CSVAAGTGMGYGYTF. CDR3 nucleotides: TGCAGCGTTGCGGCCGGGACAGGGATGGGGTATGGCTACACCTTC.

Only one count was recorded for this clone. The chain couples TRBV19 to TRBJ2-7; D not certain. CDR3 length equals 11 residues. Germline lookup yields CDR1 LNHDA and CDR2 SQIVND (reference sequence). V gave up 4 bases and J gave up 3 bases, with 4 bases separating them. The CDR3 reads CASSNGYEQYF. DNA of the CDR3: TGTGCCAGTAGTAACGGCTACGAGCAGTACTTC.

The chain employs TRBV5-8 and TRBJ2-1, with D tentatively TRBD1 or TRBD2 (5 bases each). The V end was cut by 7 bases, the J end by 14 bases, with 25 bases between. The CDR3 loop spans 14 amino acids. Germline values: CDR1 SGHTS, CDR2 YDEGEE. DNA for the CDR3: TGTGCCAGCGCAGCTCGGGGACGCTTAGGCCTTGAGTTCTTC. It is translated as CASAARGRLGLEFF.

The gene calls are TRBV25-1 and TRBJ2-2; D uncertain. The CDR3 consists of 15 residues. V lost 3 bases, J lost 1 base, and 9 bases lay in between. Germline-derived CDR1 and CDR2 are MGHDK and SYGVNS. The CDR3 loop reads CASSERTVNTGELFF. In DNA form, the CDR3 reads TGTGCCAGCAGTGAGAGGACGGTGAACACCGGGGAGCTGTTTTTT.

V and J are TRBV10-2 and TRBJ2-1, with TRBD2 matching over 10 bases. The V gene end was trimmed by 2 bases and the J gene end by 0 bases; junction bases not matched to a gene: 4. The CDR3 is made up of 17 amino acids. Germline CDR1 WSHSY, CDR2 SAAADI. The chain's CDR3 is CASSEPSGGRSYNEQFF. In DNA form, the CDR3 reads TGCGCCAGCAGTGAGCCTAGCGGGGGACGCTCCTACAATGAGCAGTTCTTC.

This clone was detected only a few times. The chain has TRBV6-1 and TRBJ2-5; TRBD2 matches at 8 bases. This CDR3 is 16 amino acids long. V lost 4 bases to trimming and J lost 4 bases; unmatched junction nucleotides: 11. Germline CDR1 MNHNS, CDR2 SASEGT. The chain's CDR3 is CASSAPGLAGGETQYF. CDR3 nucleotide sequence: TGTGCCAGCAGTGCCCCCGGGCTAGCGGGTGGAGAGACCCAGTACTTC.

In DNA, the CDR3 is TGTGCCACCAACTCCCTGGGGCCTTCCTATGGCTACACCTTC. This translates into CATNSLGPSYGYTF. The rearrangement uses TRBV11-3 and TRBJ1-2; D may be TRBD1 (5 bases). CDR1 SGHNT and CDR2 YENEEA come from the germline V gene. V was pared by 10 bases and J by 4 bases, with 19 bases between. The CDR3 consists of 14 residues.

In its sample, this clone was seen once. The chain is built from TRBV29-1 and TRBJ1-4; no reliable D call. The germline V and J ends were trimmed by 5 bases and 3 bases, with 10 bases remaining between them. Germline lookup yields CDR1 SQVTM and CDR2 ANQGSEA. The CDR3 spans 13 residues. CDR3 region: CSVHPGANEKLFF. In DNA, the CDR3 is TGCAGCGTTCACCCGGGCGCTAATGAAAAACTGTTTTTT.

J is TRBJ2-5 and V is TRBV5-1; D perhaps matches TRBD1 (5 bases). In germline, CDR1 is SGHRS, CDR2 YFSETQ. This CDR3 is 16 amino acids long. Trimming took off 4 bases at V and 1 base at J, with 17 bases between the two ends. This CDR3 is CASSKDTGYFQETQYF. The CDR3, as DNA: TGCGCCAGCAGCAAGGACACCGGGTACTTCCAAGAGACCCAGTACTTC.

Only a few counts were recorded for this clone. The DNA for the CDR3 is TGTGCCAGCAGTGGTTATCCCGGGGAGCTGTTTTTT. Protein: CASSGYPGELFF. The chain recombines TRBV2 with TRBJ2-2; D remains ambiguous. The germline V and J ends were trimmed by 4 bases and 6 bases, with 6 bases remaining between them. CDR3 size: 12 residues. The germline V gene encodes CDR1 SNHLY and CDR2 FYNNEI.

The rearrangement uses TRBV12-5 and TRBJ1-1; 7 positions match TRBD1. The ends lost 5 bases at V and 0 bases at J; junction bases unmatched: 15. The CDR3 runs 18 residues. Germline CDR1 reads LGHNT; CDR2 reads FRNRAP. The CDR3 bases are TGTGCTAGTGGTACCGGGGGGGACAGAATGTTATTGAACACTGAAGCTTTCTTT. Amino acid sequence: CASGTGGDRMLLNTEAFF.

Here the CDR3 DNA reads TGTGCCAGCAGTCGACCAGGGGGACCTAACTATGGCTACACCTTC. Amino acid sequence: CASSRPGGPNYGYTF. V usage is TRBV28 and J usage is TRBJ1-2; 7 positions agree with TRBD1. J was trimmed by 0 bases and V by 5 bases; bases with no gene match: 6. Germline V gene data show CDR1 as MDHEN and CDR2 as SYDVKM. The CDR3 loop spans 15 amino acids.

The V and J genes are TRBV5-1 and TRBJ1-1; a possible D gene is TRBD1 (6 bases). The CDR3 consists of 16 residues. The V end lost 0 bases, the J end lost 0 bases, and 12 bases lay between the germline ends. Germline lookup yields CDR1 SGHRS and CDR2 YFSETQ. The CDR3 spells CASSLGRGHMNTEAFF. The CDR3 DNA follows: TGCGCCAGCAGCTTGGGGCGGGGGCACATGAACACTGAAGCTTTCTTT. Full variable domain (missing parts from reference TRBV5-1 and TRBJ1-1): KAGVTQTPRYLIKTRGQQVTLSCSPISGHRSVSWYQQTPGQGLQFLFEYFSETQRNKGNFPGRFSGRQFSNSRSEMNVSTLELGDSALYLCASSLGRGHMNTEAFFGQGTRLTVV.

The V gene is TRBV7-4, the J gene TRBJ2-7; D not certain. CDR1 is SGHVT and CDR2 is SQSDAQ in the germline V gene. The CDR3 length is 13 residues. With 5 bases removed from V and 4 bases from J, the gap between germline ends came to 12 bases. CDR3 coding DNA: TGTGCCAGCAGCCCTCCCGGCCTTTACGAGCAGTACTTC. It yields the protein CASSPPGLYEQYF.

The chain employs TRBV18 and TRBJ2-5; 7 bases agree with TRBD1. The germline CDR1 and CDR2 sequences are KGHSH and LQKENI. Trimming cost V 5 bases and J 4 bases; bases outside gene matches: 4. The CDR3 is 13 amino acids. CDR3 sequence (DNA): TGTGCCAGCTCATCCAGACAGGGAGAGACCCAGTACTTC. Encoded protein: CASSSRQGETQYF.

The V call is TRBV7-9, the J call TRBJ2-7; TRBD1 or TRBD2 may be the D gene (5 bases each). Trimming left V 5 bases short and J 3 bases short, with 11 bases between. Germline lookup yields CDR1 SEHNR and CDR2 FQNEAQ (reference sequence). This CDR3 region has 13 residues. CDR3 coding DNA: TGTGCCAGCAGCGCCGGGACGTACTACGAGCAGTACTTC. It yields the protein CASSAGTYYEQYF.

The chain employs TRBV28 and TRBJ2-1; TRBD2 is a possible D gene (6 bases). The CDR3 runs 15 residues. Per germline, CDR1 MDHEN and CDR2 SYDVKM. V was shortened by 6 bases and J by 5 bases, with 17 bases between the two germline ends. CDR3 DNA sequence: TGTGCCAGCAGCCTGGGACGCGCGGGGAACAATGAGCAGTTCTTC. Its translation is CASSLGRAGNNEQFF.

The genes are TRBV5-4 and TRBJ1-1; 7 bases map to TRBD1. The ends lost 4 bases at V and 5 bases at J; junction bases unmatched: 8. Germline V gene data show CDR1 as SGHNT and CDR2 as YYREEE (reference sequence). There are 14 residues in the CDR3. This CDR3 reads CASSPDRVGTEAFF. The DNA for the CDR3 is TGTGCCAGCAGCCCCGACAGGGTGGGGACTGAAGCTTTCTTT.

The chain has TRBV15 and TRBJ2-7, with no clear D. The germline V gene has CDR1 LNHNV and CDR2 YYDKDF (reference sequence). This CDR3 spans 15 amino acids. The V end was cut by 0 bases, the J end by 0 bases, with 9 bases between. CDR3 sequence: CATSRDSSASYEQYF. In nucleotides, the CDR3 is TGTGCCACCAGCAGAGATTCGTCGGCCTCCTACGAGCAGTACTTC.

The chain carries TRBV30 and TRBJ1-2, with unresolved D. Trimming stripped 0 bases from V and 0 bases from J, with 11 bases between. Germline V CDR1 and CDR2: GTSNPN, SVGIG (reference sequence). The length of the CDR3 is 15 residues. The CDR3 protein is CAWSVIGRANYGYTF. The DNA of the CDR3 is TGTGCCTGGAGTGTAATCGGTAGGGCTAACTATGGCTACACCTTC.

This chain uses TRBV28 with TRBJ1-2; 10 bases are shared with TRBD1. V dropped 4 bases and J dropped 0; count of bases not matched to a gene: 2. CDR3 length: 15 residues. Germline lookup yields CDR1 MDHEN and CDR2 SYDVKM. The CDR3 loop reads CASSSGQGANYGYTF. Written as DNA, the CDR3 is TGTGCCAGCAGTTCCGGACAGGGGGCTAACTATGGCTACACCTTC.

The genes are TRBV10-2 and TRBJ2-2; 8 bases line up with TRBD2. The V segment lost 6 bases and the J segment 2 bases; nucleotides outside the gene matches: 5. Germline assignment: CDR1 WSHSY and CDR2 SAAADI. The CDR3 loop spans 15 amino acids. CDR3 region: CASRILAENTGELFF. Here the CDR3 DNA reads TGCGCCAGCAGAATACTAGCGGAAAACACCGGGGAGCTGTTTTTT.